This T cell receptor (beta chain) originates from a study of neurological immune-mediated disorders. 5'RACE employing 10-nucleotide random UMIs yielded the cDNA. From the 5' RACE reads, TCRdb called clonotypes with MiXCR, one entry per CDR3 protein. Among about 50,000 distinct CDR3 sequences listed, about 8% were seen once. Regarding time point: longitudinal time-point 3. This TCR was recovered from a woman aged 40 to 50 in good health. Sequenced sample: PBMCs.

The CDR3 nucleotides are TGTGCCACCAGTGATTACAGACAGTTGGAGGGGGCCTACGAGCAGTACTTC. Translation gives CATSDYRQLEGAYEQYF. The V gene is TRBV24-1, the J gene TRBJ2-7; D possibly matches TRBD1 or TRBD2 (6 bases each). There are 17 residues in the CDR3. With 2 bases removed from V and 2 bases from J, the gap between germline ends came to 18 bases. Germline V lookup: CDR1 KGHDR, CDR2 SFDVKD.